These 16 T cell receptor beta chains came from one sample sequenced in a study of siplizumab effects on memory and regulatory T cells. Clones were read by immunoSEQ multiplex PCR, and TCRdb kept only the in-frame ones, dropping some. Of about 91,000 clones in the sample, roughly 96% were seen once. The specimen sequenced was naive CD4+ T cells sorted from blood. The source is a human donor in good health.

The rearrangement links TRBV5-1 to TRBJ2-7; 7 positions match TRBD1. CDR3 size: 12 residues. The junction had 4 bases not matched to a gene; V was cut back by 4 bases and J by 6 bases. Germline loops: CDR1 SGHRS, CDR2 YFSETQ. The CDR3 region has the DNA TGCGCCAGCAGCCAACAGGGGAGCGAGCAGTACTTC. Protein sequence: CASSQQGSEQYF. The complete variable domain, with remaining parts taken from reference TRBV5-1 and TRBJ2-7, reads KAGVTQTPRYLIKTRGQQVTLSCSPISGHRSVSWYQQTPGQGLQFLFEYFSETQRNKGNFPGRFSGRQFSNSRSEMNVSTLELGDSALYLCASSQQGSEQYFGPGTRLTVT.

The CDR3 nucleotides read TGTGCCAGCAGAACCCGACAGGGGAGTTGGTTAAGCTCCTACAATGAGCAGTTCTTC. Protein sequence: CASRTRQGSWLSSYNEQFF. This chain joins TRBV28 and TRBJ2-1; 8 bases align to TRBD1. Trimming at V came to 6 bases and at J to 0 bases, leaving 16 bases not matched to a gene. The CDR3 is made up of 19 amino acids. CDR1 and CDR2 from the germline V gene are MDHEN and SYDVKM.

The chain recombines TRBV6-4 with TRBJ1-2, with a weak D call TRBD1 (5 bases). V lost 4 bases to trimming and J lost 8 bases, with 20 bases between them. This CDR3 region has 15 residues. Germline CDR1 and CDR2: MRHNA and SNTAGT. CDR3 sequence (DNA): TGTGCCAGCAGTGCGACTAGGGGCAGGGTCGGCGGCTACACCTTC. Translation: CASSATRGRVGGYTF.

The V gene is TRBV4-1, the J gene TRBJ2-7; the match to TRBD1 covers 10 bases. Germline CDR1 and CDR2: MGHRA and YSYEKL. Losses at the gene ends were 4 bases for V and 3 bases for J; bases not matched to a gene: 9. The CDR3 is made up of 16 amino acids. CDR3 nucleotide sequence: TGCGCCAGCAGCCTCATAACGCGGGACAGGGGCTACGAGCAGTACTTC. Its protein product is CASSLITRDRGYEQYF.

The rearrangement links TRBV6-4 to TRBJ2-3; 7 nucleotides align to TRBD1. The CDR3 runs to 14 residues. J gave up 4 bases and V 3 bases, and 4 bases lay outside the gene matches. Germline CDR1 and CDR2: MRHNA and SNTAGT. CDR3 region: CASSDRQGSDTQYF. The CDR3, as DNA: TGTGCCAGCAGTGATAGACAGGGTTCAGATACGCAGTATTTT.

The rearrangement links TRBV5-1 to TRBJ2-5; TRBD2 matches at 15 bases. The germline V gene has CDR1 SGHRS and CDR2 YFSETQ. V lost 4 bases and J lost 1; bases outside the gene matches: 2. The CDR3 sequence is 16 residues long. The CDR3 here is CASSPGLAGGQETQYF. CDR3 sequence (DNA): TGCGCCAGCAGCCCGGGACTAGCGGGGGGCCAAGAGACCCAGTACTTC.

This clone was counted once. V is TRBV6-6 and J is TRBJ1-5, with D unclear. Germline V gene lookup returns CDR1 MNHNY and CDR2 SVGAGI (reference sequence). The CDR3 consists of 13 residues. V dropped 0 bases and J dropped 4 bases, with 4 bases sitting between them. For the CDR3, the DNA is TGTGCCAGCAGTTACTCATTGAATCAGCCCCAGCATTTT. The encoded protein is CASSYSLNQPQHF.

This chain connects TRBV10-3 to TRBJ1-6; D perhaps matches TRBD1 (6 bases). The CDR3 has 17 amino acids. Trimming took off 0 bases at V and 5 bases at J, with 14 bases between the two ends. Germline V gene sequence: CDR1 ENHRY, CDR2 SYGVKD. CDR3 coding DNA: TGTGCCATCAGTGAGTCTCTCTGGACAGAGAATAATTCACCCCTCCACTTT. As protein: CAISESLWTENNSPLHF.

The CDR3 bases are TGTGCCAGCAGTTCCCCGGGAAGTACCTACGAGCAGTACTTC. This sequence encodes CASSSPGSTYEQYF. The chain joins TRBV2 to TRBJ2-7, with TRBD2 as a possible D gene (5 bases). This CDR3 spans 14 amino acids. Germline-derived CDR1 and CDR2 are SNHLY and FYNNEI. V gave up 5 bases and J gave up 2 bases, with 13 bases separating them.

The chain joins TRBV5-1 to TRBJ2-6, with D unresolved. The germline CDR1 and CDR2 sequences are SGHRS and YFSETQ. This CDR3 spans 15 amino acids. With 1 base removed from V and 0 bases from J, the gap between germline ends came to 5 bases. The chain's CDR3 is CASSLQTSGANVLTF. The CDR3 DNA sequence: TGCGCCAGCAGCTTGCAGACCTCTGGGGCCAACGTCCTGACTTTC.

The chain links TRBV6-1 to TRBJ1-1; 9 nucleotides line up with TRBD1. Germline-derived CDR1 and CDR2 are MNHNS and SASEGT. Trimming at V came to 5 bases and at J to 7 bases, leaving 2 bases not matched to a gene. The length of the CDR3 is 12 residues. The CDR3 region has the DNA TGTGCCAGCAGTCGGACAGGGGTTGAAGCTTTCTTT. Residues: CASSRTGVEAFF.

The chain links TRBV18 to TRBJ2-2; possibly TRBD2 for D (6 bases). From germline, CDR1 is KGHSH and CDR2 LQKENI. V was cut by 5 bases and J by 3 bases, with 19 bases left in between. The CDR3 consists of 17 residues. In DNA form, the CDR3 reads TGTGCCAGCTCAGATCCGGGACTGGCGGGTGACACCGGGGAGCTGTTTTTT. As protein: CASSDPGLAGDTGELFF.

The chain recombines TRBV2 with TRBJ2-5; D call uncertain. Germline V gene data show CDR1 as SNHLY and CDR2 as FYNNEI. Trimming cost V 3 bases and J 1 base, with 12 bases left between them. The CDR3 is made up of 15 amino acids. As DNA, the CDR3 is TGTGCCAGCAGTGAGGTGACACTCTTCCAAGAGACCCAGTACTTC. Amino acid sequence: CASSEVTLFQETQYF.

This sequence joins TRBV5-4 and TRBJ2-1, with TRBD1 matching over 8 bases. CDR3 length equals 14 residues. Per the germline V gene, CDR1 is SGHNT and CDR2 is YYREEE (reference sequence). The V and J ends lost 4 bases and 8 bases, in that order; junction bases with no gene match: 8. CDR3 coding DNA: TGTGCCAGCAGCCCAGGGGGCTTTTGGTATGAGCAGTTCTTC. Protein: CASSPGGFWYEQFF.

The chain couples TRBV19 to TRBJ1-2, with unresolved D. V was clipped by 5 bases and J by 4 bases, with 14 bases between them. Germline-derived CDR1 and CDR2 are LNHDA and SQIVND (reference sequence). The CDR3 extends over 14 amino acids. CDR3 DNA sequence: TGTGCCAGTAGTTCCCCCCGGGCTGCCTATGGCTACACCTTC. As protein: CASSSPRAAYGYTF.

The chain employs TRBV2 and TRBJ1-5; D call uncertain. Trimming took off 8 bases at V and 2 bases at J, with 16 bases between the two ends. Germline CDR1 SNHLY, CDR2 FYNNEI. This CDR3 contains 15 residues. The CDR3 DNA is TGTGCCAGCGTCCCTGAAATAGCAGGCAATCAGCCCCAGCATTTT. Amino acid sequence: CASVPEIAGNQPQHF.